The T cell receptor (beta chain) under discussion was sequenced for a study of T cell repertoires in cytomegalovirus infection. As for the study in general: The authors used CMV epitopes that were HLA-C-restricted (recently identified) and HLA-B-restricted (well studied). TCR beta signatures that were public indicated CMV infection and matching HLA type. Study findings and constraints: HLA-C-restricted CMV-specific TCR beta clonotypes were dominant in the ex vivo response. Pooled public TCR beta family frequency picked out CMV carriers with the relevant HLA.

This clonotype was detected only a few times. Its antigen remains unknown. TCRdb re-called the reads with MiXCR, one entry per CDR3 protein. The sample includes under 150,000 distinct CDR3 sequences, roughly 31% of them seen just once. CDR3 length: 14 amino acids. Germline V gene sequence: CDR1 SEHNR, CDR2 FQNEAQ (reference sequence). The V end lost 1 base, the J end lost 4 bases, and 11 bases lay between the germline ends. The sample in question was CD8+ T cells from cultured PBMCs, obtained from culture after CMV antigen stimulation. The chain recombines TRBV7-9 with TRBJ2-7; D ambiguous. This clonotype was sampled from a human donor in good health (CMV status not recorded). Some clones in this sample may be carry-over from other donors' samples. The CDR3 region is CASSLVDGYYEQYF. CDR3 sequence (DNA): TGTGCCAGCAGCTTAGTAGACGGATATTACGAGCAGTACTTC.